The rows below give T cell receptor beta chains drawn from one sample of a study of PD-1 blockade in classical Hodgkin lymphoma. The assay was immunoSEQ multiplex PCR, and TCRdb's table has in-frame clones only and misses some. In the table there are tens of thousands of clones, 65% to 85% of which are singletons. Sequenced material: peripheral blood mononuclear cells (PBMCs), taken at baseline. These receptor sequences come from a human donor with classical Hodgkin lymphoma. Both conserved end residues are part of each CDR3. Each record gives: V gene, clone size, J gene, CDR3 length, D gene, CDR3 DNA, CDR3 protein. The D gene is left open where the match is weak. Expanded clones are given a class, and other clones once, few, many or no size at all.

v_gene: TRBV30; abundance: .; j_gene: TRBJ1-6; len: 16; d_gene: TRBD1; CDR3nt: TGTGCCTGGAGTCTCCGGGGACAGGGGGGTAATTCACCCCTCCACTTT; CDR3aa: CAWSLRGQGGNSPLHF
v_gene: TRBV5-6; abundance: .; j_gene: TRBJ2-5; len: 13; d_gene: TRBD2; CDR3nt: TGTGCCAGCAGCTCACTAGCGGAAGAGACCCAGTACTTC; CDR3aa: CASSSLAEETQYF
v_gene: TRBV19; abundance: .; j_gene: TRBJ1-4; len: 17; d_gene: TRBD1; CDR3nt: TGTGCCAGTAGTGCAGGGAGGAGGGACAGCACTTATGAAAAACTGTTTTTT; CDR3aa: CASSAGRRDSTYEKLFF
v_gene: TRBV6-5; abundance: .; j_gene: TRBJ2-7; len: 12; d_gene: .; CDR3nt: TGTGCCAGGCAAGACGGAAAGGACGAGCAGTACTTC; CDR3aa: CARQDGKDEQYF
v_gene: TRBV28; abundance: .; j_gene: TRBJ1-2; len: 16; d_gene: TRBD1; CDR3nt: TGTGCCAGCAGTTTGGTAGTACAGGGGCGCAAACACGGCTACACCTTC; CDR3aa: CASSLVVQGRKHGYTF
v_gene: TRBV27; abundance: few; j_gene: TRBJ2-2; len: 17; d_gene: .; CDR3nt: TGTGCCAGCACTCCCCCTCGGGGGCGGGAGAACACCGGGGAGCTGTTTTTT; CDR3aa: CASTPPRGRENTGELFF
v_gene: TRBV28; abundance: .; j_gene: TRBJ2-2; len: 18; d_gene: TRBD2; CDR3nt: TGTGCCAGCAGTTTATTTGCCAGCGGGAGGGCCCGCGCCGGGGAGCTGTTTTTT; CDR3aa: CASSLFASGRARAGELFF
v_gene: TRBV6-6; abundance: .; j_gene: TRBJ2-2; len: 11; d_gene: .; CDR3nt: TGTGCCAGCAGCCTTGTCGGGGAGCTGTTTTTT; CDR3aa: CASSLVGELFF
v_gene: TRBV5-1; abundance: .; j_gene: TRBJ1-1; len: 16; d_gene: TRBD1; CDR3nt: TGCGCCAGCAGCCTCCAACCGGGACAGGGGGCTTCTGAAGCTTTCTTT; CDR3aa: CASSLQPGQGASEAFF
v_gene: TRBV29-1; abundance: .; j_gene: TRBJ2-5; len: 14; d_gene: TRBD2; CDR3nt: TGCAGCGGCTCACTAGCGGGAGGTTCAGAGACCCAGTACTTC; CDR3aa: CSGSLAGGSETQYF
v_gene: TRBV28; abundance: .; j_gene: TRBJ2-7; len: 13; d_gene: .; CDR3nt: TGTGCCAGCAGTTTATCAACGGGTTACGAGCAGTACTTC; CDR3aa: CASSLSTGYEQYF
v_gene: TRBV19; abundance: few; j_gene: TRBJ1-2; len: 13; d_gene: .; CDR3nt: TGTGCCAGTAGTATGGGACTCCTCGGCGGCTACACCTTC; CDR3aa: CASSMGLLGGYTF
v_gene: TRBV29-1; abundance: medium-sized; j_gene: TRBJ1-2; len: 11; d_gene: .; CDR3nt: TGCAGCGTTGAACGGGGATATGGCTACACCTTC; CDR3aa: CSVERGYGYTF
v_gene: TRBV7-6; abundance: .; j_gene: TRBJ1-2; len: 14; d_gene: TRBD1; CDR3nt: TGTGCCAGCAGCACCCTTGACAGGGGCGGCGGCTACACCTTC; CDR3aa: CASSTLDRGGGYTF
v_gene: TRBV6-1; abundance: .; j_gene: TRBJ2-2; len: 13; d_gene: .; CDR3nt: TGTGCCACATGGGCAGGGGAAACCGGGGAGCTGTTTTTT; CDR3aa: CATWAGETGELFF
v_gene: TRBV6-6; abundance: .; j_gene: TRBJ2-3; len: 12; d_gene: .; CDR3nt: TGTGCCAGCAGGGGGACGTTGGGTACGCAGTATTTT; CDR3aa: CASRGTLGTQYF
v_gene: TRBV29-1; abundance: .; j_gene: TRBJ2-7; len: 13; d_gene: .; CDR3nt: TGCAGCGCGACTGCAGGGGAATTAAGGGAGCAGTACTTC; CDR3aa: CSATAGELREQYF
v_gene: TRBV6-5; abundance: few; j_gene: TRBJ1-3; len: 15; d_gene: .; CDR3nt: TGTGCCAGCAGAAGGGCGCTCGGGCGTGGGAACACCATATATTTT; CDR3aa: CASRRALGRGNTIYF
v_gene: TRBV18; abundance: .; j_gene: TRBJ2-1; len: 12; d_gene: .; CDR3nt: TGTGCCAGCTCGCCCAGCTACAATGAGCAGTTCTTC; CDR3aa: CASSPSYNEQFF
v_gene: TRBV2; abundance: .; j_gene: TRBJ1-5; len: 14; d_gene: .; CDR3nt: TGTGCCAGCATGGGAACCCATAGCAATCAGCCCCAGCATTTT; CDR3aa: CASMGTHSNQPQHF
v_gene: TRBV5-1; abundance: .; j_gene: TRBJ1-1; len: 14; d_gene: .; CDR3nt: TGCGCCAGCAGCTTTCGGGCAGGGAACACTGAAGCTTTCTTT; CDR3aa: CASSFRAGNTEAFF
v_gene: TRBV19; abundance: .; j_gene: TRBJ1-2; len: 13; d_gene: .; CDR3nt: TGTGCCAGTAGTATAAAAAGGGTTTTTGGCTACACCTTC; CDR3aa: CASSIKRVFGYTF
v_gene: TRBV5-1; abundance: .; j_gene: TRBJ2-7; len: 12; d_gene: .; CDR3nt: TGCGCCAGCAGCCTACAGGGTTACGAGCAGTACTTC; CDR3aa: CASSLQGYEQYF
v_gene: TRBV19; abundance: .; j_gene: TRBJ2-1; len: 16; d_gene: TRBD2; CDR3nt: TGTGCCAGTAGTATCCAGGGGACTAGCGGGATGTGGGAGCAGTTCTTC; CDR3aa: CASSIQGTSGMWEQFF